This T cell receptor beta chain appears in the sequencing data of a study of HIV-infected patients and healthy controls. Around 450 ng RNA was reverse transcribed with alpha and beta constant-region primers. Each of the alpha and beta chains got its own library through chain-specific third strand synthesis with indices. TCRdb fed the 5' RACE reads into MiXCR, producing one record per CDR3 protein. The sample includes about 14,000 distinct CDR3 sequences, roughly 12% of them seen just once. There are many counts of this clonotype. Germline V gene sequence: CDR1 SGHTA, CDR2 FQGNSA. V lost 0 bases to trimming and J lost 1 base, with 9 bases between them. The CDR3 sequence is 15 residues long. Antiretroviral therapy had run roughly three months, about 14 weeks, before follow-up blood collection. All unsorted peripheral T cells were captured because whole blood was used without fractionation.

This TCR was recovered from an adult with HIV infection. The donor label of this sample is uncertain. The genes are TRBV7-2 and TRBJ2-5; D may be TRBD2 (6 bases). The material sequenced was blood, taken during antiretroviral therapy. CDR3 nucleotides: TGTGCCAGCAGCTTAGCGGGGGGTACCCAAGAGACCCAGTACTTC. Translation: CASSLAGGTQETQYF.